The clone carrying this TCR beta chain was seen more than once but under ten times. The CDR3 covers 13 residues. CDR1 and CDR2 from the germline V gene are LGHNA and YSLEER. V lost 6 bases, J lost 4 bases, and 12 bases lay in between. Clones were read by immunoSEQ multiplex PCR, and TCRdb kept only the in-frame ones, dropping some. The sample consists of approximately 95,000 clones, around 67% of them appearing once. This specimen comes from a study of shared clonotypes between healthy human individuals. The sequenced material came from memory CD8+ T cells sorted from blood. Described subset: CD45RO+ cells pooled with CCR7-negative TemRA cells. The sequence was obtained from a man in his thirties or forties in good health. The chain recombines TRBV4-3 with TRBJ1-1; D possibly corresponds to TRBD1 (6 bases). The CDR3 sequence: CASRPGGGTEAFF. In DNA, the CDR3 is TGCGCCAGCAGACCCGGGGGCGGCACTGAAGCTTTCTTT.